The TCR beta chain under discussion was sequenced for a study of blood T cell repertoires in COVID-19. Germline assignment: CDR1 SGHRS and CDR2 YFSETQ. This CDR3 contains 14 residues. V dropped 4 bases and J dropped 0 bases, with 11 bases sitting between them. Assay: immunoSEQ multiplex PCR; the TCRdb copy retains only in-frame clones and omits some. The sample lists about 15,000 clones, 80% to 90% seen once, with approximately 2.9% in the top ten. The receptor was isolated from a human donor in a cohort sampled during active COVID-19. Sequencing was done on a sample of peripheral blood. This chain connects TRBV5-1 to TRBJ2-7; no firm D call. The CDR3 bases are TGCGCCAGCAGCCTTCTGAGCCACTCCTACGAGCAGTACTTC. It encodes CASSLLSHSYEQYF.